The rows below give T cell receptor beta chains drawn from one sample of a study. Measured with immunoSEQ multiplex PCR; TCRdb has only the in-frame clones, and not every one. The sample holds about 68,000 clones; 80% to 95% are singletons and the top ten take 3.5% to 5.5%. Material: PBMCs. The receptor set was obtained from a man aged 40-49 years with rheumatoid arthritis. Both conserved end residues are part of each CDR3. The D gene is left open where the match is weak. Clone size appears in some rows only: once, few, many, or a class for an expanded clone.

V gene: TRBV27
clone size: .
J gene: TRBJ2-3
D gene: .
CDR3 DNA: TGTGCCAGCAACGATAGAGGCCCTGCAGCTTTCACAGATACGCAGTATTTT
CDR3 protein: CASNDRGPAAFTDTQYF

V gene: TRBV18
clone size: .
J gene: TRBJ1-1
D gene: .
CDR3 DNA: TGTGCCAGCTCACCGTCAGCGGGGAGAACTGAAGCTTTCTTT
CDR3 protein: CASSPSAGRTEAFF

V gene: TRBV6-4
clone size: once
J gene: TRBJ2-2
D gene: TRBD2
CDR3 DNA: TGTGCCAGCAGCCGGACTAGCGGGACGAACACCGGGGAGCTGTTTTTT
CDR3 protein: CASSRTSGTNTGELFF

V gene: TRBV29-1
clone size: .
J gene: TRBJ2-7
D gene: .
CDR3 DNA: TGCAGCGTTGTCCAGGGGTACGAGCAGTACTTC
CDR3 protein: CSVVQGYEQYF

V gene: TRBV7-3
clone size: .
J gene: TRBJ1-6
D gene: .
CDR3 DNA: TGTGCCAGCAGACGCGACGGCTTCGGGGATTCACCCCTCCACTTT
CDR3 protein: CASRRDGFGDSPLHF

V gene: TRBV18
clone size: .
J gene: TRBJ2-7
D gene: .
CDR3 DNA: TGTGCCAGCTCACATCTCGAACCCTACGAGCAGTACTTC
CDR3 protein: CASSHLEPYEQYF

V gene: TRBV18
clone size: .
J gene: TRBJ1-1
D gene: .
CDR3 DNA: TGTGCCAGCTCACCCCGGGGGGGAGGCACTGAAGCTTTCTTT
CDR3 protein: CASSPRGGGTEAFF

V gene: TRBV11-3
clone size: .
J gene: TRBJ2-7
D gene: TRBD1
CDR3 DNA: TGTGCCAGCAGCGCCGGGACAGGGCCCCGCGAGCAGTACTTC
CDR3 protein: CASSAGTGPREQYF

V gene: TRBV5-1
clone size: few
J gene: TRBJ1-1
D gene: .
CDR3 DNA: TGCGCCAGCAGGGAAACGACGGGTGGGACTGAAGCTTTCTTT
CDR3 protein: CASRETTGGTEAFF

V gene: TRBV27
clone size: .
J gene: TRBJ1-2
D gene: .
CDR3 DNA: TGTGCCAGCAGTTTAGGGCCAGAGTATGGCTACACCTTC
CDR3 protein: CASSLGPEYGYTF

V gene: TRBV5-1
clone size: .
J gene: TRBJ1-6
D gene: .
CDR3 DNA: TGCGCCAGCAGCTTGTACCGAAATTCACCCCTCCACTTT
CDR3 protein: CASSLYRNSPLHF

V gene: TRBV30
clone size: .
J gene: TRBJ2-3
D gene: .
CDR3 DNA: TGTGCCTGGAGTGGCGGGTCAGATACGCAGTATTTT
CDR3 protein: CAWSGGSDTQYF

V gene: TRBV12-5
clone size: few
J gene: TRBJ2-1
D gene: TRBD2
CDR3 DNA: TGTGCTAGTGGTTTGGCCCCCCGGGGACTAGCGGTACATTACAATGAGCAGTTCTTC
CDR3 protein: CASGLAPRGLAVHYNEQFF

V gene: TRBV27
clone size: .
J gene: TRBJ2-2
D gene: TRBD2
CDR3 DNA: TGTGCCAGCAGCTTCTATGCTGGACTAGCCGGGGAGCTGTTTTTT
CDR3 protein: CASSFYAGLAGELFF

V gene: TRBV19
clone size: .
J gene: TRBJ2-5
D gene: .
CDR3 DNA: TGTGCCAGTAGTATCGGTTCGGGGCTGAGGGAGACCCAGTACTTC
CDR3 protein: CASSIGSGLRETQYF

V gene: TRBV19
clone size: .
J gene: TRBJ2-3
D gene: .
CDR3 DNA: TGTGCCAGTACCCCCGCGGGCGCCGCAGATACGCAGTATTTT
CDR3 protein: CASTPAGAADTQYF

V gene: TRBV7-3
clone size: .
J gene: TRBJ1-1
D gene: .
CDR3 DNA: TGTGCCAGCAGACGGGACACAGCGGACACTGAAGCTTTCTTT
CDR3 protein: CASRRDTADTEAFF

V gene: TRBV5-8
clone size: .
J gene: TRBJ1-1
D gene: .
CDR3 DNA: TGTGCCAGCAGCTCCCTGGGACGGCACACTGAAGCTTTCTTT
CDR3 protein: CASSSLGRHTEAFF

V gene: TRBV27
clone size: .
J gene: TRBJ2-7
D gene: .
CDR3 DNA: TGTGCCAGCAGTTTTGTCGGGACCCCAAAAAACGAGCAGTACTTC
CDR3 protein: CASSFVGTPKNEQYF

V gene: TRBV13
clone size: .
J gene: TRBJ1-3
D gene: .
CDR3 DNA: TGTGCCAGCAGCTTAGTTCAGGGATCTGGAAACACCATATATTTT
CDR3 protein: CASSLVQGSGNTIYF

V gene: TRBV6-6
clone size: .
J gene: TRBJ2-1
D gene: .
CDR3 DNA: TGTGCCAGCAGTCGGGACACCTCCTACAATGAGCAGTTCTTC
CDR3 protein: CASSRDTSYNEQFF

V gene: TRBV6-5
clone size: .
J gene: TRBJ1-1
D gene: .
CDR3 DNA: TGTGCCAGCAGCTCTCGGTTCCCGAACACTGAAGCTTTCTTT
CDR3 protein: CASSSRFPNTEAFF

V gene: TRBV7-2
clone size: .
J gene: TRBJ2-5
D gene: .
CDR3 DNA: TGTGCCAGCAGCCCCCCGGGCGGGGAAGAGACCCAGTACTTC
CDR3 protein: CASSPPGGEETQYF

V gene: TRBV3-1/TRBV3-2
clone size: .
J gene: TRBJ1-1
D gene: .
CDR3 DNA: TGTGCCAGCAGCGCCACTACTGAAGCTTTCTTT
CDR3 protein: CASSATTEAFF

V gene: TRBV5-1
clone size: .
J gene: TRBJ1-1
D gene: .
CDR3 DNA: TGCGCCAGCAGCCGGGGGCCGGGGGCGAGCACTGAAGCTTTCTTT
CDR3 protein: CASSRGPGASTEAFF

V gene: TRBV3-1/TRBV3-2
clone size: .
J gene: TRBJ1-6
D gene: .
CDR3 DNA: TGTGCCAGCAGCCGGGGCCTAACCGTAGGGTCCCTCCACTTT
CDR3 protein: CASSRGLTVGSLHF

V gene: TRBV7-9
clone size: .
J gene: TRBJ1-4
D gene: .
CDR3 DNA: TGTGCCAGCAGCTTAGTGGGGGACGGAGGTGAAAAACTGTTTTTT
CDR3 protein: CASSLVGDGGEKLFF

V gene: TRBV6-1
clone size: .
J gene: TRBJ2-1
D gene: .
CDR3 DNA: TGTGCCAGCAGTGAATTAGGGAGTAGGAATGAGCAGTTCTTC
CDR3 protein: CASSELGSRNEQFF

V gene: TRBV9
clone size: .
J gene: TRBJ2-2
D gene: TRBD2
CDR3 DNA: TGTGCCAGCAGCGTTAGCGGGGTGATAACCGGGGAGCTGTTTTTT
CDR3 protein: CASSVSGVITGELFF

V gene: TRBV2
clone size: .
J gene: TRBJ1-1
D gene: .
CDR3 DNA: TGTGCCAGCAGTGAGCGCAGGGGGAACACTGAAGCTTTCTTT
CDR3 protein: CASSERRGNTEAFF

V gene: TRBV20-1
clone size: .
J gene: TRBJ2-3
D gene: .
CDR3 DNA: TGCAGTGTGCGCACAGATACGCAGTATTTT
CDR3 protein: CSVRTDTQYF

V gene: TRBV11-2
clone size: .
J gene: TRBJ2-3
D gene: .
CDR3 DNA: TGTGCCAGCACCCGACAGGCTGGCGGTACGCAGTATTTT
CDR3 protein: CASTRQAGGTQYF

V gene: TRBV7-2
clone size: .
J gene: TRBJ2-1
D gene: .
CDR3 DNA: TGTGCCAGCAGCTCTCCGGGGGACCTTGAGCAGTTCTTC
CDR3 protein: CASSSPGDLEQFF

V gene: TRBV7-2
clone size: .
J gene: TRBJ2-4
D gene: .
CDR3 DNA: TGTGCCAGCAGCTACCACTGGCGCTTAGCCAAAAACATTCAGTACTTC
CDR3 protein: CASSYHWRLAKNIQYF

V gene: TRBV30
clone size: .
J gene: TRBJ1-2
D gene: TRBD1
CDR3 DNA: TGTGCCTGGAGCCCCGACAGGGGTAGGGGCTACACCTTC
CDR3 protein: CAWSPDRGRGYTF

V gene: TRBV25-1
clone size: .
J gene: TRBJ2-7
D gene: .
CDR3 DNA: TGTGCCAGCAGTGAACTGGGTGGGGGGCCTCCCTACGAGCAGTACTTC
CDR3 protein: CASSELGGGPPYEQYF

V gene: TRBV18
clone size: .
J gene: TRBJ2-7
D gene: .
CDR3 DNA: TGTGCCAGCTCACCCCCCGCGGCCTACGAGCAGTACTTC
CDR3 protein: CASSPPAAYEQYF

V gene: TRBV4-2
clone size: .
J gene: TRBJ2-2
D gene: TRBD2
CDR3 DNA: TGTGCCAGCAGCCAGACTAGCGCCCCGTCTAACACCGGGGAGCTGTTTTTT
CDR3 protein: CASSQTSAPSNTGELFF

V gene: TRBV4-2
clone size: .
J gene: TRBJ2-1
D gene: .
CDR3 DNA: TGTGCCAGCAGCGCTAATAAGCAGAGATCCTCCAACAATGAGCAGTTCTTC
CDR3 protein: CASSANKQRSSNNEQFF

V gene: TRBV7-2
clone size: .
J gene: TRBJ2-2
D gene: .
CDR3 DNA: TGTGCCAGCAGCTTACAGGGGAACACCGGGGAGCTGTTTTTT
CDR3 protein: CASSLQGNTGELFF

V gene: TRBV6-2/TRBV6-3
clone size: .
J gene: TRBJ2-4
D gene: .
CDR3 DNA: TGTGCCAGCAGTTCAGTCGGGGCCAAAAACATTCAGTACTTC
CDR3 protein: CASSSVGAKNIQYF

V gene: TRBV28
clone size: .
J gene: TRBJ2-7
D gene: .
CDR3 DNA: TGTGCCAGCAGCCTTGGGGCCTACGAGCAGTACTTC
CDR3 protein: CASSLGAYEQYF

V gene: TRBV4-1
clone size: .
J gene: TRBJ1-1
D gene: .
CDR3 DNA: TGCGCCAGCAGGGGGCCTCTCAAGAACACTGAAGCTTTCTTT
CDR3 protein: CASRGPLKNTEAFF

V gene: TRBV18
clone size: .
J gene: TRBJ2-1
D gene: .
CDR3 DNA: TGTGCCAGCTCACCCCTCGGAAATGAGCAGTTCTTC
CDR3 protein: CASSPLGNEQFF

V gene: TRBV6-5
clone size: .
J gene: TRBJ1-3
D gene: .
CDR3 DNA: TGTGCCAGCAGTTGGAACAGAAAATCTGGAAACACCATATATTTT
CDR3 protein: CASSWNRKSGNTIYF

V gene: TRBV25-1
clone size: .
J gene: TRBJ2-6
D gene: .
CDR3 DNA: TGTGCCAGCAGTGATCCCCCAGGGGCACCTGGGGCCAACGTCCTGACTTTC
CDR3 protein: CASSDPPGAPGANVLTF

V gene: TRBV7-3
clone size: .
J gene: TRBJ2-7
D gene: TRBD2
CDR3 DNA: TGTGCCAGCAGCCGGGACTATTCGTCCGAGCAGTACTTC
CDR3 protein: CASSRDYSSEQYF

V gene: TRBV18
clone size: .
J gene: TRBJ1-3
D gene: TRBD1
CDR3 DNA: TGTGCCAGCTCCCTGCGGACAGGGCGGGGAAACACCATATATTTT
CDR3 protein: CASSLRTGRGNTIYF

V gene: TRBV19
clone size: once
J gene: TRBJ1-1
D gene: TRBD1
CDR3 DNA: TGTGCCAGTATCACCGCGGGACAGCCCATGAACACTGAAGCTTTCTTT
CDR3 protein: CASITAGQPMNTEAFF

V gene: TRBV5-1
clone size: .
J gene: TRBJ1-5
D gene: .
CDR3 DNA: TGCGCCAGCAGCTTGGAAATGAATCAGCCCCAGCATTTT
CDR3 protein: CASSLEMNQPQHF